The rows below give T cell receptor beta chains drawn from one sample of a study of blood T cell repertoires in COVID-19. Assay used: immunoSEQ multiplex PCR; TCRdb lists only in-frame clones, some missing. The sample has approximately 280,000 clones, approximately 91% seen once. The source material was peripheral blood. The receptors shown here come from a man over 45 with acute or convalescent COVID-19. The CDR3 runs from the conserved cysteine through the conserved F or W. The D gene is left open where the match is weak. Size values are once, few and many counts, or a class for expanded clones, and some rows have none.

abundance	j_gene	d_gene	v_gene	CDR3nt	CDR3aa
NA	TRBJ2-5	NA	TRBV10-3	TGTGCCATCAGTTGGGGCACCCAAGAGACCCAGTACTTC	CAISWGTQETQYF
NA	TRBJ2-7	TRBD2	TRBV18	TGTGCCAGCTCACCACAGGCTAGCGGGGGATACGAGCAGTACTTC	CASSPQASGGYEQYF
NA	TRBJ1-3	NA	TRBV4-1	TGCGCCAGCAGCCAAGATAAGAGTACGGACACCATATATTTT	CASSQDKSTDTIYF
NA	TRBJ1-2	NA	TRBV7-9	TGTGCCAGCAGCCCCCTAGGGGGTGGAGGCTACACCTTC	CASSPLGGGGYTF
NA	TRBJ1-5	NA	TRBV5-6	TGTGCCAGCAGCTTGGCCGCGTCTCCTCGGGATCAGCCCCAGCATTTT	CASSLAASPRDQPQHF
NA	TRBJ2-7	TRBD2	TRBV3-1/TRBV3-2	TGTGCCAGCAGCCGACCTAGCGGGGGGGACTACGAGCAGTACTTC	CASSRPSGGDYEQYF
NA	TRBJ1-5	TRBD1	TRBV2	TGTGCCAGCAGCGTACAGGGGGCGGGACAGCCCCAGCATTTT	CASSVQGAGQPQHF
NA	TRBJ1-5	TRBD1	TRBV27	TGTGCCAGCAGTGACGACAGGGGCTTAAATCAGCCCCAGCATTTT	CASSDDRGLNQPQHF
NA	TRBJ2-5	NA	TRBV4-1	TGCGCCAGCAGCCAACCTCAAGAGACCCAGTACTTC	CASSQPQETQYF
NA	TRBJ2-7	NA	TRBV18	TGTGCCAGCTCGTCAGGACAGTCGAAGTACGAGCAGTACTTC	CASSSGQSKYEQYF
once	TRBJ1-5	NA	TRBV2	TGTGCCAGCATGGCAAGCGGGCCCCGAGGCGGCAATCAGCCCCAGCATTTT	CASMASGPRGGNQPQHF
NA	TRBJ2-3	NA	TRBV10-3	TGTGCCATCAGTGAGCCGGGTGGAGGGGGGGGAGATACGCAGTATTTT	CAISEPGGGGGDTQYF
NA	TRBJ2-5	TRBD2	TRBV13	TGTGCCAGCAGCCCCGGGACTAGCGGGCCCCAAGAGACCCAGTACTTC	CASSPGTSGPQETQYF
NA	TRBJ2-1	TRBD2	TRBV7-7	TGTGCTAGCAGCCGACTAGCGGGGGGATTGGATGAGCAGTTCTTC	CASSRLAGGLDEQFF
once	TRBJ2-2	NA	TRBV19	TGTGCCAGTAGACGGGAAGGAGACACCGGGGAGCTGTTTTTT	CASRREGDTGELFF
NA	TRBJ2-5	TRBD1	TRBV7-2	TGTGCCAGCAGCTTAGTTGCAGGACAGGAAGAGACCCAGTACTTC	CASSLVAGQEETQYF
NA	TRBJ1-5	NA	TRBV18	TGTGCCAGCTCACCCCCTAATCAGCCCCAGCATTTT	CASSPPNQPQHF
few	TRBJ1-3	NA	TRBV11-2	TGTGCCAGCAGCCAGAGTGGGGGGGCTGGAAACACCATATATTTT	CASSQSGGAGNTIYF
NA	TRBJ2-5	TRBD1	TRBV7-9	TGTGCCAGCAGCGCCCAACCACAGGGGCAACAAGAGACCCAGTACTTC	CASSAQPQGQQETQYF
NA	TRBJ2-5	NA	TRBV10-3	TGTGCCATCGCCTCGGGGGGCTTCTCGGGCCAAGAGACCCAGTACTTC	CAIASGGFSGQETQYF
NA	TRBJ1-2	TRBD1	TRBV5-1	TGCGCCAGCAGCCCCGGGGACAGGGCCGTAGGAGGCTACACCTTC	CASSPGDRAVGGYTF
NA	TRBJ2-1	NA	TRBV20-1	TGCAGTGCTGTAGGGAGTGAGCAGTTCTTC	CSAVGSEQFF
NA	TRBJ2-7	TRBD2	TRBV10-3	TGTGCCATCAGAGATCCGGGACTACCTACCTACGAGCAGTACTTC	CAIRDPGLPTYEQYF
NA	TRBJ2-5	NA	TRBV5-4	TGTGCCAGCAGTCCTGCGGGGGCGCTGAAACGGGAGACCCAGTACTTC	CASSPAGALKRETQYF
NA	TRBJ1-3	NA	TRBV7-9	TGTGCCAGCAGCTTAACAGGTAGCTCTGGAAACACCATATATTTT	CASSLTGSSGNTIYF
NA	TRBJ1-3	NA	TRBV6-5	TGTGCCAGCAGCTTTAGCTCTGGAAACACCATATATTTT	CASSFSSGNTIYF
NA	TRBJ2-5	NA	TRBV6-5	TGTGCCAGCAGTTACTCATCCAGGCTTGAGACCCAGTACTTC	CASSYSSRLETQYF
few	TRBJ2-7	NA	TRBV9	TGTGCCAGCAGCGGGGGCCCCTCCTACGAGCAGTACTTC	CASSGGPSYEQYF